This T cell receptor (beta chain) derives from a study of spatial heterogeneity in lung cancer. Study context: For the average unique TCR and UMI combination, more than 8.5 occurrences appeared in raw reads.

In its sample, this clonotype was seen many times. Time point indicated: sample taken at primary tumor resection. Unsorted samples of tumor, nontumor lung or frozen PBMC had their whole RNA sequenced. The CDR3 contains 13 residues. Germline CDR1 reads SGDLS; CDR2 reads YYNGEE. V was trimmed by 0 bases and J by 7 bases, leaving 8 bases between them. Using its own MiXCR run on the 5' RACE reads, TCRdb lists one record per CDR3 protein. The sample consists of 50,000 to 65,000 distinct CDR3 sequences, approximately 8% of them appearing once. Source: PBMCs, taken at surgery. This TCR came from a female donor with early-stage non-small cell lung cancer. The chain combines TRBV9 with TRBJ2-1, with D maybe TRBD2 (5 bases). The CDR3 coding sequence is TGTGCCAGCAGCGTAGCTTCGGGGAATGAGCAGTTCTTC. Its protein is CASSVASGNEQFF.